The 20 T cell receptor beta chains listed next were all sequenced from one sample in a study of radiotherapy plus CTLA-4 blockade in lung cancer. Method: immunoSEQ multiplex PCR; TCRdb's copy keeps in-frame clones and lacks some. The top ten clones hold 3% to 4% of a sample with under 55,000 clones, roughly 80% of them seen once. Material: peripheral blood, obtained from a patient treated with radiotherapy plus ipilimumab. The source is a human donor with non-small cell lung cancer who had a partial response to radiotherapy plus ipilimumab.

J is TRBJ2-7 and V is TRBV7-2; 7 bases match TRBD2. In germline, CDR1 is SGHTA, CDR2 FQGNSA. With 8 bases clipped from V and 2 bases from J, the junction kept 9 bases outside the gene matches. CDR3 length equals 14 residues. The CDR3 loop is CASSESGLAYEQYF. CDR3 nucleotides: TGTGCCAGCTCTGAATCTGGACTAGCCTACGAGCAGTACTTC.

This chain connects TRBV5-6 to TRBJ2-3, with TRBD2 identical over 8 bases. Germline trimming cut 6 bases from V and 2 bases from J; bases unmatched to any gene: 5. The germline V gene encodes CDR1 SGHDT and CDR2 YYEEEE. The CDR3 sequence is 14 residues long. The CDR3 coding sequence is TGTGCCAGCATCCGGGGGGGGACCACAGATACGCAGTATTTT. It is translated as CASIRGGTTDTQYF.

Of note for this clone: Other DNA sequences from this sample encode an identical CDR3 as well. The rearrangement links TRBV9 to TRBJ1-3; 7 bases fit TRBD1. V was clipped by 3 bases and J by 1 base; unmatched bases: 1. Germline V CDR1 and CDR2: SGDLS, YYNGEE. This CDR3 has 14 residues. The CDR3 loop is CASSATGSGNTIYF. CDR3 DNA sequence: TGTGCCAGCAGCGCGACAGGGTCTGGAAACACCATATATTTT.

The chain uses TRBV5-4 and TRBJ2-3; 9 bases map to TRBD2. V lost 6 bases, J lost 1 base, and 3 bases stayed unmatched. CDR1 is SGHNT and CDR2 is YYREEE in the germline V gene (reference sequence). The CDR3 covers 14 residues. The CDR3 nucleotides read TGTGCCAGCACCGAGCGGGGGGGCACAGATACGCAGTATTTT. Translation gives CASTERGGTDTQYF.

J is TRBJ2-7 and V is TRBV25-1; the D gene is possibly TRBD1 (5 bases). The germline V and J ends were trimmed by 7 bases and 0 bases, with 16 bases remaining between them. Germline V gene data show CDR1 as MGHDK and CDR2 as SYGVNS. This CDR3 has 15 residues. The CDR3 nucleotides read TGTGCCAGCACCCAATGGGGCGGCAGCTCCTACGAGCAGTACTTC. Protein: CASTQWGGSSYEQYF.

V usage is TRBV7-7 and J usage is TRBJ2-3; TRBD1 aligns across 8 bases. The ends lost 1 base at V and 3 bases at J; junction bases unmatched: 6. This CDR3 comprises 16 residues. From germline, CDR1 is SSHAT and CDR2 FNYEAQ (reference sequence). CDR3 sequence reads: CASSLDSTGATDTQYF. DNA of the CDR3: TGTGCCAGCAGCTTAGACTCGACAGGGGCGACAGATACGCAGTATTTT.

The chain recombines TRBV2 with TRBJ2-3; 8 bases fit TRBD1. The J segment lost 1 base and the V segment lost 10 bases, leaving 7 bases of the junction unmatched. The germline gives CDR1 SNHLY, CDR2 FYNNEI. This CDR3 contains 14 residues. CDR3 loop: CATPTGVGTDTQYF. Here the CDR3 DNA reads TGTGCCACCCCGACAGGGGTTGGCACAGATACGCAGTATTTT.

This sequence joins TRBV7-3 and TRBJ2-2; the match to TRBD1 covers 10 bases. There are 16 residues in the CDR3. The germline V gene encodes CDR1 SGHTA and CDR2 FQGTGA. Trimming took 0 bases from V and 7 from J; bases not matched to a gene: 5. This CDR3 is CASSLTGQGFGGELFF. The DNA of the CDR3 is TGTGCCAGCAGCTTAACGGGACAGGGGTTTGGCGGGGAGCTGTTTTTT.

The chain combines TRBV6-6 with TRBJ1-5; 7 nucleotides match TRBD1. V shed 10 bases and J 9 bases; nucleotides not matched to a gene: 9. Looked up from germline, CDR1 is MNHNY and CDR2 is SVGAGI (reference sequence). The CDR3 totals 12 residues. The CDR3, as DNA: TGTGCCACAGGGACAGCGAAAGGGCCCCAGCATTTT. This codes for CATGTAKGPQHF.

The chain links TRBV6-5 to TRBJ2-6, with D unresolved. Germline-derived CDR1 and CDR2 are MNHEY and SVGAGI. The CDR3 is 14 amino acids. The V and J ends lost 5 bases and 0 bases respectively, with 5 bases between them. In DNA form, the CDR3 reads TGTGCCAGCAGTCGCAGCTCTGGGGCCAACGTCCTGACTTTC. Encoded protein: CASSRSSGANVLTF.

The chain couples TRBV19 to TRBJ2-1; D not certain. The germline V and J ends were trimmed by 4 bases and 12 bases, with 19 bases remaining between them. This CDR3 comprises 14 residues. Germline values: CDR1 LNHDA, CDR2 SQIVND (reference sequence). CDR3 sequence: CASSKESSGQWQFF. The CDR3 nucleotides are TGTGCCAGTAGTAAGGAGTCCAGTGGTCAGTGGCAGTTCTTC. Using reference TRBV19 and TRBJ2-1 for the parts outside the CDR3, the full variable domain is DGGITQSPKYLFRKEGQNVTLSCEQNLNHDAMYWYRQDPGQGLRLIYYSQIVNDFQKGDIAEGYSVSREKKESFPLTVTSAQKNPTAFYLCASSKESSGQWQFFGPGTRLTVL.

The chain combines TRBV2 with TRBJ1-5, with TRBD1 identical over 9 bases. The CDR3 has 16 amino acids. Germline CDR1 SNHLY, CDR2 FYNNEI. V trimming: 0 bases; J trimming: 0 bases; junction bases outside the gene matches: 0. This CDR3 is CASSEATGGSNQPQHF. In nucleotides, the CDR3 is TGTGCCAGCAGTGAAGCGACAGGGGGTAGCAATCAGCCCCAGCATTTT.

As to this clone: This same CDR3 is encoded by further DNA sequences in the sample. This chain uses TRBV2 with TRBJ2-1; 7 bases map to TRBD1. Germline V gene data show CDR1 as SNHLY and CDR2 as FYNNEI. The CDR3 consists of 13 residues. Germline trimming cut 10 bases from V and 3 bases from J; bases unmatched to any gene: 6. The CDR3 DNA reads TGTGCCACCCCTGGGGACAGCTACAATGAGCAGTTCTTC. Protein sequence: CATPGDSYNEQFF.

Remarks on this clone: The sample holds other DNA sequences that translate to the same CDR3. V usage is TRBV5-1 and J usage is TRBJ2-1; 10 bases match TRBD1. J lost 4 bases, V lost 2 bases, and 3 bases had no gene match. The germline V gene encodes CDR1 SGHRS and CDR2 YFSETQ. This CDR3 is built from 15 residues. This chain's CDR3 is CASSLSGQGYNEQFF. The CDR3 DNA reads TGCGCCAGCAGCTTATCGGGACAGGGGTACAATGAGCAGTTCTTC.

This sequence joins TRBV13 and TRBJ1-1, with 8 bases that match TRBD1. Germline-derived CDR1 and CDR2 are PRHDT and FYEKMQ (reference sequence). This CDR3 region has 12 residues. Unmatched junction bases numbered 4, after V lost 5 bases and J lost 8 bases. The CDR3 sequence is CASSKTGGEAFF. The CDR3 coding sequence is TGTGCCAGCAGCAAAACAGGGGGGGAAGCTTTCTTT. Full variable domain (remainder filled in from reference TRBV13 and TRBJ1-1): AAGVIQSPRHLIKEKRETATLKCYPIPRHDTVYWYQQGPGQDPQFLISFYEKMQSDKGSIPDRFSAQQFSDYHSELNMSSLELGDSALYFCASSKTGGEAFFGQGTRLTVV.

This clone was counted between two and nine times. The rearrangement links TRBV6-4 to TRBJ1-5; 9 bases are a match to TRBD1. Germline assignment: CDR1 MRHNA and CDR2 SNTAGT. Trimming at V came to 2 bases and at J to 0 bases, leaving 11 bases not matched to a gene. The CDR3 contains 19 residues. The CDR3 DNA reads TGTGCCAGCAGTGACCTCAAACGACAGGGGGGTTATAGCAATCAGCCCCAGCATTTT. It codes for CASSDLKRQGGYSNQPQHF.

This chain connects TRBV4-3 to TRBJ1-6; TRBD1 agrees at 8 bases. V dropped 0 bases and J dropped 7; count of bases not matched to a gene: 11. CDR3 length equals 18 residues. CDR1 LGHNA and CDR2 YSLEER come from the germline V gene. In nucleotides, the CDR3 is TGCGCCAGCAGCCAAGATCACAGCCAGGGGGCCAAGAATTCACCCCTCCACTTT. Amino acid sequence: CASSQDHSQGAKNSPLHF.

This sequence joins TRBV6-6 and TRBJ2-7, with D maybe TRBD1 (6 bases). CDR1 is MNHNY and CDR2 is SVGAGI in the germline V gene (reference sequence). The CDR3 is 15 residues long. V lost 0 bases and J 2 bases, leaving 11 bases between the germline ends. CDR3 protein: CASSYSQTGPYEQYF. CDR3 DNA sequence: TGTGCCAGCAGTTACTCGCAGACAGGCCCCTACGAGCAGTACTTC.

Sample share makes this clone medium-sized. Different DNA sequences within this sample yield the same CDR3. The V and J genes are TRBV6-1 and TRBJ1-2; weak D call: TRBD1 (5 bases). Trimming cost V 6 bases and J 5 bases, with 7 bases left between them. This CDR3 has 11 amino acids. From germline, CDR1 is MNHNS and CDR2 SASEGT. CDR3 loop: CASSPGYGYTF. DNA for the CDR3: TGTGCCAGCAGCCCAGGGTATGGCTACACCTTC.

The J gene is TRBJ1-1, the V gene TRBV5-1, with D possibly matching TRBD1 (5 bases). CDR1 SGHRS and CDR2 YFSETQ come from the germline V gene. V lost 4 bases to trimming and J lost 0 bases, with 16 bases between them. The CDR3 consists of 16 residues. CDR3 sequence: CASSPRTRTLNTEAFF. CDR3 in DNA: TGCGCCAGCAGCCCCAGGACACGGACCTTGAACACTGAAGCTTTCTTT.